Following are 21 T cell receptor beta chains from one sample sequenced in a study of cytomegalovirus exposure and HLA in healthy donors. Use of 60 Vbeta and 13 Jbeta primers characterized the PCR. Libraries were prepared by immunoSEQ multiplex PCR; TCRdb keeps only in-frame clonotypes and omits some of them. The profile covers 200,000 or so clones, with approximately 70% appearing a single time and around 3% taken by the ten largest. The sequenced sample was PBMCs. The receptors derive from a man in his forties in good health and CMV-seropositive.

The chain carries TRBV7-9 and TRBJ1-4; 8 bases fit TRBD1. Germline V gene sequence: CDR1 SEHNR, CDR2 FQNEAQ (reference sequence). After removal of 5 bases from V and 1 base from J, the junction contained 3 bases not matched to a gene. The CDR3 covers 15 residues. The CDR3 loop is CASSGTGGTNEKLFF. The CDR3, as DNA: TGTGCCAGCAGCGGTACAGGGGGAACTAATGAAAAACTGTTTTTT. Full variable domain (outside the CDR3, taken from reference TRBV7-9 and TRBJ1-4): DTGVSQNPRHKITKRGQNVTFRCDPISEHNRLYWYRQTLGQGPEFLTYFQNEAQLEKSRLLSDRFSAERPKGSFSTLEIQRTEQGDSAMYLCASSGTGGTNEKLFFGSGTQLSVL.

This chain links TRBV11-2 with TRBJ2-7; 7 positions match TRBD1. Losses at the gene ends were 6 bases for V and 3 bases for J; bases not matched to a gene: 14. CDR1 and CDR2 from the germline V gene are SGHAT and FQNNGV. This CDR3 is built from 16 residues. The CDR3 nucleotides read TGTGCCAGCAGTCTAACTGATGACAGGGCCCTCTACGAGCAGTACTTC. This codes for CASSLTDDRALYEQYF.

This rearrangement joins TRBV19 to TRBJ2-7, with a weak D call TRBD1 (5 bases). This CDR3 is built from 13 residues. The V end was cut by 4 bases, the J end by 6 bases, with 13 bases between. The germline CDR1 and CDR2 sequences are LNHDA and SQIVND (reference sequence). CDR3 amino acids: CASSTGKYAEQYF. The DNA of the CDR3 is TGTGCCAGTAGTACAGGGAAATACGCCGAGCAGTACTTC.

This sequence joins TRBV19 and TRBJ1-6, with D perhaps TRBD1 (5 bases). V was shortened by 2 bases and J by 15 bases, with 8 bases between the two germline ends. This CDR3 comprises 11 residues. The germline V gene has CDR1 LNHDA and CDR2 SQIVND (reference sequence). Written as DNA, the CDR3 is TGTGCCAGTAGTATAAGGGGTGTCCTCCACTTT. Translating it yields CASSIRGVLHF.

In DNA form, the CDR3 reads TGTGCCAGTGTTCGAGAAGCCCGGAATGAGCAGTTCTTC. It translates to CASVREARNEQFF. The chain links TRBV5-5 to TRBJ2-1; D gene unclear. The CDR3 has 13 residues. Germline assignment: CDR1 SGHKS and CDR2 YYEKEE (reference sequence). The V gene lost 8 bases and the J gene lost 7 bases, with 16 bases spanning the gap.

The gene calls are TRBV6-5 and TRBJ2-3, with TRBD1 matching over 10 bases. The germline V gene has CDR1 MNHEY and CDR2 SVGAGI. There are 15 residues in the CDR3. The junction had 3 bases not matched to a gene; V was cut back by 2 bases and J by 4 bases. The CDR3 sequence: CASSYGTGAPDTQYF. In DNA, the CDR3 is TGTGCCAGCAGTTACGGGACAGGGGCCCCAGATACGCAGTATTTT.

This clone was counted between two and nine times. The chain recombines TRBV28 with TRBJ2-5; D not resolved. Germline V gene lookup returns CDR1 MDHEN and CDR2 SYDVKM. CDR3 size: 11 residues. V was shortened by 7 bases and J by 5 bases, with 8 bases between the two germline ends. CDR3 protein: CASTPGETQYF. CDR3 bases: TGTGCCAGCACCCCCGGGGAGACCCAGTACTTC.

The gene calls are TRBV5-1 and TRBJ1-5; 7 nucleotides match TRBD1. Germline trimming cut 4 bases from V and 7 bases from J; bases unmatched to any gene: 8. This CDR3 is 14 amino acids long. Germline CDR1 and CDR2: SGHRS and YFSETQ. CDR3: CASSRDSNGQPQHF. As DNA, the CDR3 is TGCGCCAGCAGCCGGGACAGTAATGGGCAGCCCCAGCATTTT. The full variable domain, in which reference TRBV5-1 and TRBJ1-5 provide the parts outside the CDR3, is KAGVTQTPRYLIKTRGQQVTLSCSPISGHRSVSWYQQTPGQGLQFLFEYFSETQRNKGNFPGRFSGRQFSNSRSEMNVSTLELGDSALYLCASSRDSNGQPQHFGDGTRLSIL.

This chain joins TRBV5-1 and TRBJ1-4; TRBD1 might be the D (6 bases). Germline lookup yields CDR1 SGHRS and CDR2 YFSETQ. This CDR3 comprises 14 residues. Trimming pared 1 base from V and 5 bases from J, leaving 9 bases between. The CDR3 nucleotides read TGCGCCAGCAGCTTGACACAGGGAAATGAAAAACTGTTTTTT. Its translation is CASSLTQGNEKLFF.

The chain couples TRBV5-8 to TRBJ2-2, with 9 bases matching TRBD1. The germline V gene has CDR1 SGHTS and CDR2 YDEGEE. CDR3 size: 15 residues. The trim removed 4 bases at V and 6 bases at J, leaving 7 bases unmatched. In DNA form, the CDR3 reads TGTGCCAGCAGCCCGGACAGGGGTAACCCCGGGGAGCTGTTTTTT. Translation gives CASSPDRGNPGELFF.

The chain employs TRBV5-4 and TRBJ2-2, with 13 bases lining up with TRBD2. Germline V lookup: CDR1 SGHNT, CDR2 YYREEE (reference sequence). V shed 3 bases and J 6 bases; nucleotides not matched to a gene: 5. CDR3 length equals 16 residues. As DNA, the CDR3 is TGTGCCAGCAGCTCACCGGGACTAGCGGGGCCCGGGGAGCTGTTTTTT. This codes for CASSSPGLAGPGELFF.

V is TRBV2 and J is TRBJ2-2; maybe TRBD2 (5 bases). V shed 3 bases and J shed 8 bases, with 13 bases lying between them. The CDR3 covers 14 residues. The germline V gene has CDR1 SNHLY and CDR2 FYNNEI. The CDR3 DNA follows: TGTGCCAGCAGTGAGATTGGTAGGGAGGGGGAGCTGTTTTTT. Its protein is CASSEIGREGELFF.

The chain uses TRBV25-1 and TRBJ2-2; 8 bases are shared with TRBD2. CDR1 MGHDK and CDR2 SYGVNS come from the germline V gene. The CDR3 has 14 residues. J gave up 4 bases and V 7 bases, and 5 bases lay outside the gene matches. The CDR3 nucleotides are TGTGCCAGCACCCGGGGGGGCAGCACCGGGGAGCTGTTTTTT. Translated: CASTRGGSTGELFF. Variable domain in full (rest from reference TRBV25-1 and TRBJ2-2): EADIYQTPRYLVIGTGKKITLECSQTMGHDKMYWYQQDPGMELHLIHYSYGVNSTEKGDLSSESTVSRIRTEHFPLTLESARPSHTSQYLCASTRGGSTGELFFGEGSRLTVL.

This clone was recorded once. This rearrangement joins TRBV18 to TRBJ1-2, with TRBD1 matching 8 bases. Losses at the gene ends were 3 bases for V and 2 bases for J; bases not matched to a gene: 2. Per the germline V gene, CDR1 is KGHSH and CDR2 is LQKENI. There are 14 residues in the CDR3. CDR3 sequence (DNA): TGTGCCAGCTCACCTACAGGGGGGAACTATGGCTACACCTTC. Translation: CASSPTGGNYGYTF.

This chain joins TRBV27 and TRBJ1-1, with 8 bases fitting TRBD1. Trimming took 6 bases from V and 11 from J; bases not matched to a gene: 11. The V gene's germline CDR1 is MNHEY and CDR2 SMNVEV (reference sequence). This CDR3 spans 13 amino acids. This CDR3 reads CASSPSQGAWAFF. DNA of the CDR3: TGTGCCAGCAGCCCATCTCAGGGGGCCTGGGCTTTCTTT.

The V gene is TRBV9, the J gene TRBJ1-2, with TRBD1 matching 10 bases. The V gene end was trimmed by 3 bases and the J gene end by 8 bases; junction bases not matched to a gene: 10. There are 15 residues in the CDR3. The germline V gene encodes CDR1 SGDLS and CDR2 YYNGEE. The CDR3 sequence: CASSAIGTGDDGYTF. The CDR3 coding sequence is TGTGCCAGCAGCGCAATCGGGACAGGGGACGACGGCTACACCTTC. Complete variable domain (other parts from reference TRBV9 and TRBJ1-2): DSGVTQTPKHLITATGQRVTLRCSPRSGDLSVYWYQQSLDQGLQFLIQYYNGEERAKGNILERFSAQQFPDLHSELNLSSLELGDSALYFCASSAIGTGDDGYTFGSGTRLTVV.

The V gene is TRBV5-1, the J gene TRBJ1-2, with a tentative D call TRBD1 (6 bases). The length of the CDR3 is 16 residues. The germline CDR1 and CDR2 sequences are SGHRS and YFSETQ. The V and J ends lost 0 bases and 4 bases respectively, with 16 bases between them. The CDR3 sequence: CASSLDSGGSGYGYTF. DNA of the CDR3: TGCGCCAGCAGCTTGGATTCGGGGGGCAGCGGCTATGGCTACACCTTC.

In its sample, this clone was seen once. V usage is TRBV5-1 and J usage is TRBJ2-7; TRBD1 matches 8 bases. Germline CDR1 and CDR2: SGHRS and YFSETQ. This CDR3 region has 13 residues. Losses at the gene ends were 4 bases for V and 12 bases for J; bases not matched to a gene: 12. CDR3 nucleotide sequence: TGCGCCAGCAGCGGGAATAATGGACAGGGTTGGTACTTC. Protein product: CASSGNNGQGWYF.

This clone has just one count. The genes are TRBV6-4 and TRBJ2-2; D is perhaps TRBD1 (5 bases). Trimming took 8 bases from V and 2 from J, leaving 9 bases between them. The germline V gene encodes CDR1 MRHNA and CDR2 SNTAGT. The CDR3 has 13 residues. DNA for the CDR3: TGTGCCAGCGGGCAGGGTAACACCGGGGAGCTGTTTTTT. It specifies CASGQGNTGELFF.

This CDR3 reads CASSLNMNTEAFF. The CDR3 nucleotides are TGTGCCAGCAGCTTGAATATGAACACTGAAGCTTTCTTT. J is TRBJ1-1 and V is TRBV5-8; no definite D call. The CDR3 is 13 residues long. CDR1 is SGHTS and CDR2 is YDEGEE in the germline V gene. The V end lost 1 base, the J end lost 0 bases, and 4 bases lay between the germline ends.

The chain combines TRBV28 with TRBJ1-5; possibly TRBD1 for D (6 bases). Between the trimmed V and J ends, which lost 5 bases and 3 bases, there was a span of 11 bases. The CDR3 is 14 residues long. Germline V gene sequence: CDR1 MDHEN, CDR2 SYDVKM. The CDR3 is CASSPRQVNQPQHF. The CDR3 nucleotides read TGTGCCAGCAGTCCCAGACAGGTCAATCAGCCCCAGCATTTT.